This TCR beta chain was documented in a study of blood T cell repertoires in COVID-19. About the study: Researchers got acute and convalescent COVID-19 samples from the United States, Italy and Spain. T cells, B-cell-depleted T cells, or PBMCs provided the cDNA or gDNA that served as material.

The CDR3 sequence is 15 residues long. Germline CDR1 and CDR2: SGHNT and YENEEA. Deletions cut 0 bases from V and 7 bases from J, with 13 bases between. In the original analysis: Amplified reference gene primers provided the basis for estimating nucleated cell counts. Profiled with immunoSEQ multiplex PCR; TCRdb holds only in-frame clones, not every one. That table supplies the V and J calls and clone size; D and trimming were determined from the DNA. Of around 300,000 clones listed, about four fifths are singletons. The chain recombines TRBV11-3 with TRBJ2-1; D is perhaps TRBD1 (5 bases). Sequencing was done on a sample of peripheral blood. The clonotype was recovered from a woman aged 45-59 years who had recovered from COVID-19. The CDR3 protein is CASSLDPGAGNEQFF. The CDR3 nucleotides read TGTGCCAGCAGCTTAGACCCTGGGGCTGGGAATGAGCAGTTCTTC.